These 18 T cell receptor beta chains were all obtained from the same sample, sequenced in a study of metastatic and nonmetastatic thyroid tumors. Treatment of any kind had been given to no patient before thyroid surgery. TCRdb redid the clone calls on the PCR reads using MiXCR. The sample includes roughly 53,000 clones, approximately 22% of them seen just once. Sequencing was done on a sample of blood. Source of these receptors: a female donor with papillary thyroid cancer or a benign thyroid nodule (not recorded which). Some clones in this sample may be carry-over from other donors' samples.

The count of this clone is one. J is TRBJ1-1 and V is TRBV11-3; weak D call: TRBD1 (5 bases). Germline V lookup: CDR1 SGHNT, CDR2 YENEEA. The CDR3 is 13 residues long. The V gene lost 3 bases and the J gene lost 8 bases, with 13 bases spanning the gap. The CDR3 nucleotides are TGTGCCAGCAGCTTGGAGCAGGGCACCGAAGCTTTCTTT. This translates into CASSLEQGTEAFF.

This clone was seen ten or more times. The rearrangement links TRBV11-2 to TRBJ1-1; no definite D call. Trimming cost V 2 bases and J 1 base, with 5 bases left between them. From germline, CDR1 is SGHAT and CDR2 FQNNGV. This CDR3 spans 13 amino acids. CDR3 amino acids: CASSLRENTEAFF. In DNA, the CDR3 is TGTGCCAGCAGCTTAAGGGAGAACACTGAAGCTTTCTTT.

This clone was seen only a few times. This may be a read error, as it is one base from a much larger clone. J is TRBJ2-2 and V is TRBV2; D is possibly TRBD1 (6 bases). Germline CDR1 and CDR2: SNHLY and FYNNEI. The CDR3 contains 15 residues. DNA for the CDR3: TGTACCAGCAGGACCGACAGGCGGCGGACCGGGGAGCTGTTTTTT. This encodes CTSRTDRRRTGELFF. The whole variable domain, filled in from reference TRBV2 and TRBJ2-2, reads EPEVTQTPSHQVTQMGQEVILRCVPISNHLYFYWYRQILGQKVEFLVSFYNNEISEKSEIFDDQFSVERPDGSNFTLKIRSTKLEDSAMYFCTSRTDRRRTGELFFGEGSRLTVL.

This clone was recorded at least ten times. The V gene is TRBV15, the J gene TRBJ2-1, with 8 bases matching TRBD2. The CDR3 length is 14 residues. Looked up from germline, CDR1 is LNHNV and CDR2 is YYDKDF (reference sequence). V trimming: 5 bases; J trimming: 6 bases; junction bases outside the gene matches: 6. Here the CDR3 reads CATSSSGRSNEQFF. In nucleotides, the CDR3 is TGTGCCACCAGCTCCAGCGGGAGATCCAATGAGCAGTTCTTC.

This clone has ten or more counts. The V and J genes are TRBV18 and TRBJ2-1, with D possibly being TRBD1 (6 bases). The V and J ends lost 4 bases and 0 bases respectively, with 13 bases between them. This CDR3 is built from 16 residues. Germline V gives CDR1 KGHSH, CDR2 LQKENI. CDR3 coding DNA: TGTGCCAGCTCACAGACAGGTACGCTCTCCTACAATGAGCAGTTCTTC. Amino acids: CASSQTGTLSYNEQFF.

There are many counts of this clone. The chain joins TRBV5-1 to TRBJ1-1; 10 bases match TRBD1. The CDR3 totals 15 residues. Looked up from germline, CDR1 is SGHRS and CDR2 is YFSETQ. J lost 5 bases, V lost 0 bases, and 4 bases had no gene match. The CDR3 DNA sequence: TGCGCCAGCAGCTTGGAGACAGGGGGCAGGACTGAAGCTTTCTTT. This codes for CASSLETGGRTEAFF.

The CDR3 reads CASSRNGWEANYGYTF. CDR3 bases: TGTGCCAGCTCACGTAACGGCTGGGAAGCTAACTATGGCTACACCTTC. V gene TRBV18 combines with J gene TRBJ1-2; D uncertain. Germline V gene data show CDR1 as KGHSH and CDR2 as LQKENI. CDR3 length: 16 residues. V lost 4 bases and J 0 bases, leaving 15 bases between the germline ends. The whole variable domain, remainder taken from reference TRBV18 and TRBJ1-2, is NAGVMQNPRHLVRRRGQEARLRCSPMKGHSHVYWYRQLPEEGLKFMVYLQKENIIDESGMPKERFSAEFPKEGPSILRIQQVVRGDSAAYFCASSRNGWEANYGYTFGSGTRLTVV.

This clone was counted many times. The rearrangement uses TRBV9 and TRBJ1-2, with a weak D call TRBD1 (6 bases). This CDR3 region has 13 residues. Germline V gene lookup returns CDR1 SGDLS and CDR2 YYNGEE. Trimming cost V 6 bases and J 8 bases, with 17 bases left between them. In DNA, the CDR3 is TGTGCCAGCACTAGGGGGGGGTCAGAAGGCTACACCTTC. This encodes CASTRGGSEGYTF.

The V gene is TRBV2, the J gene TRBJ2-7; D not certain. This CDR3 contains 14 residues. Trimming shortened V by 8 bases and J by 2 bases, and 16 bases separated the two germline ends. Germline lookup yields CDR1 SNHLY and CDR2 FYNNEI. As DNA, the CDR3 is TGTGCCAGCGTCGGGTTTTGGGTGGCCTACGAGCAGTACTTC. Translating gives CASVGFWVAYEQYF.

The sample holds many counts of this clone. The rearrangement uses TRBV12-3 or TRBV12-4 and TRBJ2-7; possible D gene TRBD1, 5 bases. The CDR3 is 14 amino acids. Trimming took 7 bases from V and 3 from J, leaving 16 bases between them. DNA of the CDR3: TGTGCCAGCAAAAAAGGTTACAGGAGCTACGAGCAGTACTTC. This codes for CASKKGYRSYEQYF.

On this clone: Possible read error: a much larger clone is one base away. This chain connects TRBV30 to TRBJ1-1; tentatively, D is TRBD1 (5 bases). CDR3 length: 11 residues. Germline V gives CDR1 GTSNPN, CDR2 SVGIG (reference sequence). CDR3 in DNA: TGTGCCTGGACTATGGACACTGAAGGTTTCTTT. It yields the protein CAWTMDTEGFF. The whole variable domain, remainder taken from reference TRBV30 and TRBJ1-1, is SQTIHQWPATLVQPVGSPLSLECTVEGTSNPNLYWYRQAAGRGLQLLFYSVGIGQISSEVPQNLSASRPQDRQFILSSKKLLLSDSGFYLCAWTMDTEGFFGQGTRLTVV.

Of note for this clone: At one of its ends the junction is not consistent with the germline gene, which may arise from a read error. The chain employs TRBV27 and TRBJ2-2; D unresolved. The CDR3 loop spans 14 amino acids. Germline V gives CDR1 MNHEY, CDR2 SMNVEV (reference sequence). The chain's CDR3 is CPSSLGSDYGELFF. The CDR3 bases are TGTCCCAGCAGTTTAGGATCAGATTACGGGGAGCTGTTTTTT.

Comment on this clone: At one end, the junction sequence differs from germline, possibly due to a read error. The CDR3 region has the DNA TGCGCCAGCAGCCAGACAGGAGGTATTTCACCCCTCCACTTT. Protein: CASSQTGGISPLHF. The V and J genes are TRBV9 and TRBJ1-6, with D perhaps matching TRBD1 (6 bases). Germline values: CDR1 SGDLS, CDR2 YYNGEE. The CDR3 sequence is 14 residues long.

This clone was detected only once. The J gene is TRBJ1-6, the V gene TRBV28, with 7 bases fitting TRBD1. Germline trimming cut 9 bases from V and 4 bases from J; bases unmatched to any gene: 6. CDR1 MDHEN and CDR2 SYDVKM come from the germline V gene. The length of the CDR3 is 14 residues. CDR3 sequence: CARRGTEYNSPLHF. The DNA for the CDR3 is TGTGCCAGAAGAGGGACAGAGTATAATTCACCCCTCCACTTT.

This clone has at least ten counts. The rearrangement uses TRBV11-1 and TRBJ2-3, with 7 bases fitting TRBD2. The CDR3 has 15 amino acids. CDR1 and CDR2 from the germline V gene are SGHAT and FQDESV (reference sequence). V lost 2 bases and J lost 0; bases outside the gene matches: 2. The chain's CDR3 is CASSLSGTSTDTQYF. Here the CDR3 DNA reads TGTGCCAGCAGCTTAAGCGGGACCAGCACAGATACGCAGTATTTT.

This clone occurred a few times. A clone one base away is much larger, so this may be a read error. This chain uses TRBV10-3 with TRBJ2-5; 11 nucleotides agree with TRBD2. The CDR3 sequence is 16 residues long. Trimming removed 10 bases from V and 3 bases from J; junction bases left unmatched: 13. Germline CDR1 ENHRY, CDR2 SYGVKD. The CDR3 region has the DNA TGTGCCACCAGGGTCGGACTAGCGGGCACAAAAGAGACCCAGTACTTC. This translates into CATRVGLAGTKETQYF.

This clone was seen a few times. A read error is possible here, since a much larger clone lies one base away. V is TRBV19 and J is TRBJ2-1, with 7 bases fitting TRBD1. Trimming took 5 bases from V and 3 from J; bases not matched to a gene: 1. The germline V gene has CDR1 LNHDA and CDR2 SQIVND (reference sequence). The CDR3 is made up of 13 amino acids. Here the CDR3 DNA reads TGTGCCAGTAGTTGGGACAGCTACAATGAGCAGTTCTTC. Its protein is CASSWDSYNEQFF.

Worth noting for this clone: Relative to the germline gene, one junction end is altered; a read error may explain this. The V call is TRBV2, the J call TRBJ1-5, with D unresolved. The CDR3 spans 13 residues. Germline loops: CDR1 SNHLY, CDR2 FYNNEI. The CDR3 DNA reads as TGTGCCCGCAGTGGGTCAAGTAATAAGCCCCAGCATTTT. Translated, it gives CARSGSSNKPQHF.